This TCR beta chain stems from a study of blood T cell repertoires in COVID-19. The germline V gene has CDR1 SEHNR and CDR2 FQNEAQ (reference sequence). Between the trimmed V and J ends, which lost 4 bases and 8 bases, there was a span of 6 bases. The length of the CDR3 is 12 residues. Some clones are missing from TCRdb's copy, which holds only in-frame ones; the method was immunoSEQ multiplex PCR. Among 130,000 to 150,000 clones, around 80% were seen once, and the ten largest hold over 12%. The V and J genes are TRBV7-9 and TRBJ1-6; D not resolved. This receptor was taken from a human donor with acute or convalescent COVID-19. The donor label of this sample is uncertain. Material for sequencing was peripheral blood. CDR3 DNA: TGTGCCAGCAGCTCTAACTATTCACCCCTCCACTTT. Translation gives CASSSNYSPLHF.